This T cell receptor beta chain was sequenced in a study of blood T cell repertoires in COVID-19. Measured with immunoSEQ multiplex PCR; TCRdb has only the in-frame clones, and not every one. Of about 140,000 clones listed, over 65% were seen once; the top ten hold 3.5% to 5%. Germline values: CDR1 LNHDA, CDR2 SQIVND (reference sequence). The CDR3 sequence is 12 residues long. Trimming pared 8 bases from V and 4 bases from J, leaving 9 bases between. The rearrangement joins TRBV19 to TRBJ1-3, with no clear D. The specimen sequenced was peripheral blood. The receptor was derived from a woman older than 75 with active or convalescent COVID-19. In DNA form, the CDR3 reads TGTGCCAGTGGACTTTTGGGAAACACCATATATTTT. Its protein product is CASGLLGNTIYF.